This is a list of T cell receptor beta chains from one sample in a study of T cell repertoires in cytomegalovirus infection. MiXCR, applied by TCRdb to the reads, yields one record per CDR3 protein. Here the sample spans some 180,000 distinct CDR3 sequences, roughly 20% being singletons. Sequencing input: PBMCs. These receptor sequences come from a human donor in good health (CMV status not recorded). Some clones in this sample may be carry-over from other donors' samples. The conserved cysteine and the conserved F or W are not part of the CDR3 here.

v_call: TRBV6-2/TRBV6-3; j_call: TRBJ2-2; cdr3_aa: ASTFTSDGELF
v_call: TRBV7-2; j_call: TRBJ1-1; cdr3_aa: ASSSRMNTEAF
v_call: TRBV7-2; j_call: TRBJ2-7; cdr3_aa: ASSLAGTNYEQY
v_call: TRBV4-2; j_call: TRBJ2-3; cdr3_aa: ASSQGRANTQY
v_call: TRBV7-8; j_call: TRBJ2-1; cdr3_aa: ASSLASRGSNEQF
v_call: TRBV6-6; j_call: TRBJ2-2; cdr3_aa: ASSGIAGGRSNTGELF
v_call: TRBV28; j_call: TRBJ2-7; cdr3_aa: ASSLGSNRATYEQY
v_call: TRBV20-1; j_call: TRBJ2-7; cdr3_aa: SASRTSGSLSYEQY
v_call: TRBV6-1; j_call: TRBJ1-1; cdr3_aa: ASSAKTTTGPPF
v_call: TRBV7-2; j_call: TRBJ1-2; cdr3_aa: ASSLGRGRDGYT
v_call: TRBV12-3/TRBV12-4; j_call: TRBJ2-2; cdr3_aa: ASSSRDRASAGELF
v_call: TRBV5-6; j_call: TRBJ1-1; cdr3_aa: ASSYRDRGQTTEAF
v_call: TRBV29-1; j_call: TRBJ2-1; cdr3_aa: SVTEGARILEQF
v_call: TRBV7-9; j_call: TRBJ2-3; cdr3_aa: ASSYGDSSTDTQY
v_call: TRBV11-3; j_call: TRBJ2-1; cdr3_aa: ASSLRDSFNEQF
v_call: TRBV7-9; j_call: TRBJ2-6; cdr3_aa: ATAWVRAGANVLT
v_call: TRBV11-2; j_call: TRBJ2-2; cdr3_aa: ASSLRLAWVTGELF
v_call: TRBV29-1; j_call: TRBJ1-2; cdr3_aa: SVEGLSQGNFNYGYT
v_call: TRBV29-1; j_call: TRBJ1-2; cdr3_aa: SVDRGGSDGYT
v_call: TRBV15; j_call: TRBJ1-2; cdr3_aa: ATSSSGHYYGYT
v_call: TRBV11-2; j_call: TRBJ2-3; cdr3_aa: ASSFPGQASTDTQY
v_call: TRBV12-3/TRBV12-4; j_call: TRBJ1-1; cdr3_aa: ASSGGIPLEAF
v_call: TRBV15; j_call: TRBJ1-4; cdr3_aa: ATSRDRGAEKLF
v_call: TRBV4-3; j_call: TRBJ1-1; cdr3_aa: ASSQDPQGPTEAF
v_call: TRBV6-5; j_call: TRBJ2-6; cdr3_aa: ASSRTLVSGANVLT
v_call: TRBV7-3; j_call: TRBJ2-1; cdr3_aa: ASSSGLVGHEQF
v_call: TRBV19; j_call: TRBJ2-7; cdr3_aa: ASSSSSRVREQY
v_call: TRBV6-1; j_call: TRBJ2-1; cdr3_aa: ASSAGRTGSRSEQF
v_call: TRBV5-1; j_call: TRBJ2-3; cdr3_aa: ASSLDPLTDTQY
v_call: TRBV5-5; j_call: TRBJ1-1; cdr3_aa: ASSLPGNTEAF
v_call: TRBV6-9; j_call: TRBJ1-4; cdr3_aa: ASSYSACATNEKLF
v_call: TRBV6-5; j_call: TRBJ1-1; cdr3_aa: ASSPMRGAGGTGTEAF
v_call: TRBV10-3; j_call: TRBJ2-5; cdr3_aa: AISESRGAQGDRRRETQY
v_call: TRBV11-3; j_call: TRBJ1-1; cdr3_aa: ASSPIRATTEAF
v_call: TRBV7-2; j_call: TRBJ1-6; cdr3_aa: ASSFTGPRSSYNSPLH
v_call: TRBV7-2; j_call: TRBJ2-5; cdr3_aa: ASSSPRIGGETQY
v_call: TRBV12-3/TRBV12-4; j_call: TRBJ2-3; cdr3_aa: ASSLIGGESDTQY
v_call: TRBV7-2; j_call: TRBJ2-1; cdr3_aa: ASSALLGGQGEVAGFLYNEQF
v_call: TRBV7-2; j_call: TRBJ2-7; cdr3_aa: ASSPTGQTYEQY
v_call: TRBV7-2; j_call: TRBJ2-1; cdr3_aa: ASSSGYSYNEQF
v_call: TRBV7-2; j_call: TRBJ2-1; cdr3_aa: TSSRGSGYNEQF
v_call: TRBV5-1; j_call: TRBJ2-5; cdr3_aa: ASSQTLRETQY
v_call: TRBV2; j_call: TRBJ2-1; cdr3_aa: ASSGHGEQF
v_call: TRBV7-2; j_call: TRBJ1-6; cdr3_aa: ASSRGQGGNSPLH
v_call: TRBV12-3/TRBV12-4; j_call: TRBJ1-1; cdr3_aa: ASSLASLNTEAF
v_call: TRBV5-4; j_call: TRBJ2-7; cdr3_aa: ASSPSGGKASYEQY
v_call: TRBV27; j_call: TRBJ2-2; cdr3_aa: ASSERTGGTGELF
v_call: TRBV2; j_call: TRBJ1-1; cdr3_aa: ASSDPAAQGTEAF
v_call: TRBV7-2; j_call: TRBJ1-1; cdr3_aa: ASSSPSLGHLNTEAF
v_call: TRBV6-5; j_call: TRBJ1-2; cdr3_aa: ASSYDHTYGYT
v_call: TRBV20-1; j_call: TRBJ1-1; cdr3_aa: SARDRQGVGTEAF
v_call: TRBV12-3/TRBV12-4; j_call: TRBJ2-2; cdr3_aa: ASSLDRAIGELF
v_call: TRBV11-3; j_call: TRBJ1-6; cdr3_aa: ASSHGTWGSPLH
v_call: TRBV11-2; j_call: TRBJ2-1; cdr3_aa: ASRNWGAYNEQF
v_call: TRBV11-3; j_call: TRBJ2-2; cdr3_aa: ASSLIAGGRTGELF
v_call: TRBV29-1; j_call: TRBJ2-5; cdr3_aa: SVPRARGAQETQY
v_call: TRBV5-4; j_call: TRBJ2-1; cdr3_aa: ASSLPELRSTYNEQF
v_call: TRBV7-6; j_call: TRBJ2-3; cdr3_aa: ASSFQGSSTDTQY
v_call: TRBV5-6; j_call: TRBJ2-3; cdr3_aa: ASSYSSTDTQY
v_call: TRBV19; j_call: TRBJ2-6; cdr3_aa: ASSDSLSGANVLT